The rows below give T cell receptor beta chains drawn from one sample of a study of shared clonotypes between healthy human individuals. Assay: immunoSEQ multiplex PCR; the TCRdb copy retains only in-frame clones and omits some. The sample has about 1 million clones, 65% to 80% seen once. Sequenced sample: memory CD4+ T cells sorted from blood. The source of these receptors is a man younger than 35 in good health. Both conserved end residues are part of each CDR3. Each record gives: D gene, J gene, clone size, V gene, CDR3 protein, CDR3 DNA. D genes are given only for firm matches. Where a row states a size, it is once, few, many or the class of an expanded clone; other rows omit it.

TRBD1,TRBJ2-1,.,TRBV5-4,CASSLGTGKSGEQFF,TGTGCCAGCAGCCTCGGGACAGGGAAGTCTGGTGAGCAGTTCTTC
.,TRBJ2-5,.,TRBV2,CASSDRSPARETQYF,TGTGCCAGCAGTGATAGATCGCCCGCGCGAGAGACCCAGTACTTC
.,TRBJ1-2,.,TRBV4-1,CASSESMGSPIYGYTF,TGCGCCAGCAGCGAAAGTATGGGATCCCCAATCTATGGCTACACCTTC
.,TRBJ1-6,.,TRBV18,CASSRTNNSPLHF,TGTGCCAGCTCGCGGACGAATAATTCACCCCTCCACTTT
.,TRBJ1-6,once,TRBV28,CASSFGTFSYNSPLHF,TGTGCCAGCAGTTTCGGGACCTTCTCCTATAATTCACCCCTCCACTTT
.,TRBJ1-4,.,TRBV6-6,CASRALVNEKLFF,TGTGCCAGCAGGGCTCTGGTTAATGAAAAACTGTTTTTT
.,TRBJ2-3,.,TRBV5-1,CASSSDVATDTQYF,TGCGCCAGCAGCTCGGACGTCGCCACAGATACGCAGTATTTT
TRBD2,TRBJ2-7,.,TRBV27,CASSSTSGSREQYF,TGTGCCAGCAGTTCCACTAGCGGGAGCCGGGAGCAGTACTTC
TRBD2,TRBJ2-7,.,TRBV5-1,CASKERLAGGGASMYF,TGCGCCAGCAAGGAGCGACTAGCGGGAGGGGGGGCGAGCATGTACTTC
.,TRBJ1-1,.,TRBV7-2,CASSPGGRGAEAFF,TGTGCCAGCAGCCCAGGCGGGCGGGGCGCTGAAGCTTTCTTT
.,TRBJ1-5,.,TRBV5-6,CASSLGRDGQPQHF,TGTGCCAGCAGCTTGGGCCGGGACGGTCAGCCCCAGCATTTT
TRBD1,TRBJ2-7,.,TRBV6-1,CASSEMGTGGYEQYF,TGTGCCAGCAGTGAGATGGGGACAGGGGGCTACGAGCAGTACTTC
.,TRBJ1-5,.,TRBV29-1,CSVGMGAFGNQPQHF,TGCAGCGTTGGAATGGGAGCCTTTGGCAATCAGCCCCAGCATTTT
.,TRBJ2-5,many,TRBV5-5,CASSLGVLAREETQYF,TGTGCCAGCAGCTTGGGGGTCCTAGCTCGAGAAGAGACCCAGTACTTC
.,TRBJ2-1,.,TRBV5-4,CASSFRSSTYNEQFF,TGTGCCAGCAGCTTCCGGTCGTCCACCTACAATGAGCAGTTCTTC
.,TRBJ2-7,.,TRBV28,CASSETYEQYF,TGTGCCAGCAGTGAAACCTACGAGCAGTACTTC
.,TRBJ1-1,.,TRBV7-9,CASSLTAVNTEAFF,TGTGCCAGCAGCTTAACCGCGGTGAACACTGAAGCTTTCTTT
.,TRBJ2-7,.,TRBV7-9,CASSLTSYEQYF,TGTGCCAGCAGCTTAACGTCTTACGAGCAGTACTTC
.,TRBJ2-5,.,TRBV25-1,CASSERQETQYF,TGTGCCAGCAGTGAACGACAAGAGACCCAGTACTTC
.,TRBJ1-1,.,TRBV19,CASSIARAQGTEAFF,TGTGCCAGTAGTATAGCCCGGGCCCAAGGTACTGAAGCTTTCTTT
.,TRBJ1-5,.,TRBV5-1,CASILPGTQSNQPQHF,TGCGCCAGCATCCTTCCCGGGACACAAAGCAATCAGCCCCAGCATTTT
.,TRBJ2-7,few,TRBV2,CASTGRYEQYF,TGTGCCAGCACAGGGCGCTACGAGCAGTACTTC
TRBD2,TRBJ2-1,.,TRBV29-1,CSVQGLAGGNEQFF,TGCAGCGTTCAGGGACTAGCGGGAGGAAATGAGCAGTTCTTC
TRBD1,TRBJ1-6,.,TRBV19,CARSHDRGYSYYNSPLHF,TGTGCCAGGAGTCACGACAGGGGGTATTCCTACTATAATTCACCCCTCCACTTT
TRBD1,TRBJ2-7,.,TRBV5-1,CASSLLPGQGVAYEQYF,TGCGCCAGCAGCTTGCTCCCGGGACAGGGGGTCGCCTACGAGCAGTACTTC
.,TRBJ2-3,.,TRBV20-1,CSAKMVTQYF,TGCAGTGCTAAAATGGTGACGCAGTATTTT
TRBD1,TRBJ2-6,.,TRBV6-6,CASEPGQASGANVLTF,TGTGCCAGCGAACCGGGACAGGCCTCTGGGGCCAACGTCCTGACTTTC
.,TRBJ1-2,.,TRBV5-6,CASRPESNYGYTF,TGTGCCAGCAGACCAGAGTCTAACTATGGCTACACCTTC
TRBD1,TRBJ1-2,few,TRBV6-6,CASSLLGQGKNYGYTF,TGTGCCAGCAGTCTTCTAGGACAGGGCAAAAACTATGGCTACACCTTC
.,TRBJ1-1,.,TRBV27,CASSFSRSGLNTEAFF,TGTGCCAGCAGTTTTTCCCGGTCGGGCTTAAATACTGAAGCTTTCTTT
.,TRBJ1-3,.,TRBV19,CASTSTEDLEGNTIYF,TGTGCCAGTACTTCGACTGAGGATCTGGAGGGAAACACCATATATTTT
TRBD2,TRBJ2-5,.,TRBV4-2,CASSQVGRGGREETQYF,TGTGCCAGCAGCCAAGTGGGACGGGGGGGCAGGGAAGAGACCCAGTACTTC
.,TRBJ2-3,.,TRBV5-1,CASSFRGHSTDTQYF,TGCGCCAGCAGCTTCAGGGGACACAGCACAGATACGCAGTATTTT
TRBD2,TRBJ2-1,.,TRBV30,CAWSVSGRAGNEQFF,TGTGCCTGGAGTGTCTCCGGGAGGGCCGGCAATGAGCAGTTCTTC
.,TRBJ2-7,.,TRBV6-1,CASSVGTVSTSSYEQYF,TGTGCCAGCAGTGTGGGGACAGTGTCGACTAGCTCCTACGAGCAGTACTTC
.,TRBJ2-7,.,TRBV7-2,CASSLGWDYEQYF,TGTGCCAGCAGCTTAGGATGGGATTACGAGCAGTACTTC
.,TRBJ1-2,.,TRBV9,CASSGEGGGYTF,TGTGCCAGCAGCGGCGAGGGGGGTGGCTACACCTTC
.,TRBJ1-2,few,TRBV2,CASSTGRSTGSGYTF,TGTGCCAGCAGTACCGGGCGCTCCACAGGGTCAGGCTACACCTTC
.,TRBJ1-4,.,TRBV4-1,CASSQWRNEKLFF,TGCGCCAGCAGCCAATGGCGAAATGAAAAACTGTTTTTT
.,TRBJ1-2,.,TRBV19,CASTTTAKDYTF,TGTGCCAGTACCACAACAGCCAAGGACTACACCTTC
.,TRBJ2-7,.,TRBV30,CAWRGDMWPEQYF,TGTGCCTGGAGGGGTGACATGTGGCCCGAGCAGTACTTC
.,TRBJ1-5,.,TRBV7-2,CASSLVGGPQHF,TGTGCCAGCAGCTTAGTTGGAGGGCCCCAGCATTTT
.,TRBJ2-3,.,TRBV6-5,CASSYSGSGLDTQYF,TGTGCCAGCTCGTATTCGGGTAGCGGTCTAGATACGCAGTATTTT
TRBD1,TRBJ2-3,.,TRBV6-6,CASSYAQGASDTQYF,TGTGCCAGCAGTTATGCTCAGGGGGCGTCAGATACGCAGTATTTT
TRBD2,TRBJ2-5,.,TRBV28,CASSSPRGGKETQYF,TGTGCCAGCAGTTCCCCTCGGGGGGGGAAAGAGACCCAGTACTTC
.,TRBJ1-4,.,TRBV6-4,CASSESGWDEKLFF,TGTGCCAGCAGTGAGTCTGGCTGGGATGAAAAACTGTTTTTT
.,TRBJ1-6,.,TRBV7-8,CASSPREGVPLHF,TGTGCCAGCAGCCCCAGGGAGGGGGTTCCCCTCCACTTT
TRBD1,TRBJ1-6,few,TRBV2,CASSGQGAGGNSPLHF,TGTGCCAGCAGTGGACAGGGGGCGGGGGGTAATTCACCCCTCCACTTT
TRBD2,TRBJ2-3,.,TRBV7-2,CASSLRTSGGAVTQYF,TGTGCCAGCAGCTTAAGGACTAGCGGGGGGGCGGTTACGCAGTATTTT
.,TRBJ2-5,.,TRBV20-1,CSAYRVTTQYF,TGCAGTGCTTACAGGGTAACGACCCAGTACTTC
TRBD2,TRBJ2-3,once,TRBV27,CASSLSIGTSGHTDTQYF,TGTGCCAGCAGTTTATCGATCGGGACTAGCGGACACACAGATACGCAGTATTTT
TRBD1,TRBJ1-2,.,TRBV10-3,CAISEGDSPNYGYTF,TGTGCCATCAGTGAGGGGGACAGCCCTAACTATGGCTACACCTTC
TRBD1,TRBJ1-2,.,TRBV6-1,CASSEAWGQGYGYTF,TGTGCCAGCAGTGAAGCCTGGGGACAGGGCTATGGCTACACCTTC
TRBD1,TRBJ2-2,.,TRBV30,CAWSRTGRGDTGELFF,TGTGCCTGGAGTAGGACAGGGAGAGGGGACACCGGGGAGCTGTTTTTT